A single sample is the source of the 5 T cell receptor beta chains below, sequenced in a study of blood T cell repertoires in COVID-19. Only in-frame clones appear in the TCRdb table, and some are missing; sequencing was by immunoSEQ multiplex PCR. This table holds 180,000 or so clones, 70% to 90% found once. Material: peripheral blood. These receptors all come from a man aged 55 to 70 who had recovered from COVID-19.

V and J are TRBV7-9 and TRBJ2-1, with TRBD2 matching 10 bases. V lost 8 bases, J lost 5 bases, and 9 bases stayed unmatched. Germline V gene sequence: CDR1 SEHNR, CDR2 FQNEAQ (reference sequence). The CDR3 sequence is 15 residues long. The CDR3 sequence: CASGQAGGSHNEQFF. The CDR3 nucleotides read TGTGCCAGCGGCCAAGCGGGGGGGTCTCACAATGAGCAGTTCTTC.

Here the CDR3 reads CASSFLFGGHTEAFF. The CDR3, as DNA: TGTGCCAGCAGCTTCCTTTTCGGGGGTCACACTGAAGCTTTCTTT. This chain connects TRBV11-2 to TRBJ1-1, with D tentatively TRBD1 (5 bases). Germline values: CDR1 SGHAT, CDR2 FQNNGV. This CDR3 region has 15 residues. V was clipped by 3 bases and J by 3 bases, with 14 bases between them.

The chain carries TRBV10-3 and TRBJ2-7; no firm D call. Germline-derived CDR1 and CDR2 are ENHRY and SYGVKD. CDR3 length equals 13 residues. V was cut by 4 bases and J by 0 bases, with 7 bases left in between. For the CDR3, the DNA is TGTGCCATCAGTGGCCCCAGCTCCTACGAGCAGTACTTC. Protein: CAISGPSSYEQYF.

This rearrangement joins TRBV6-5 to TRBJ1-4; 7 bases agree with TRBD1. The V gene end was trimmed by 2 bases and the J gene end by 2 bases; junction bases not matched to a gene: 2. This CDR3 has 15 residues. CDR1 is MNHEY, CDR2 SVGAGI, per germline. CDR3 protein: CASSYRGRTNEKLFF. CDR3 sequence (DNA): TGTGCCAGCAGTTACAGGGGGCGGACTAATGAAAAACTGTTTTTT.

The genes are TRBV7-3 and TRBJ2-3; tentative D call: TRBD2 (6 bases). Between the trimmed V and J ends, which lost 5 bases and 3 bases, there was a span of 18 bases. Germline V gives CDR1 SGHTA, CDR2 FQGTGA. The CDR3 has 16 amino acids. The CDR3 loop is CASSVGGGARTDTQYF. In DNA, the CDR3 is TGTGCCAGCAGCGTGGGAGGAGGGGCTAGAACAGATACGCAGTATTTT. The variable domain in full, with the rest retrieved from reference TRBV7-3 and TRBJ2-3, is GAGVSQTPSNKVTEKGKYVELRCDPISGHTALYWYRQSLGQGPEFLIYFQGTGAADDSGLPNDRFFAVRPEGSVSTLKIQRTERGDSAVYLCASSVGGGARTDTQYFGPGTRLTVL.